The source of this TCR beta chain is a study of cytomegalovirus exposure and HLA in healthy donors. Across the study: The roughly 130 validation repertoires used the same platform as the roughly 670 first-cohort repertoires (as reported by a later analysis). Study-level results: A few CMV-associated chains proved CMV antigen-specific in vitro. Reports showed the classifier diagnosing cytomegalovirus status with high specificity and sensitivity.

Some clones are missing from TCRdb's copy, which holds only in-frame ones; the method was immunoSEQ multiplex PCR. There are 200,000 to 300,000 clones in the sample; about nine tenths occur only once, and around 3.1% lies in the top ten. Germline values: CDR1 LNHNV, CDR2 YYDKDF (reference sequence). The V gene lost 2 bases and the J gene lost 5 bases, with 15 bases spanning the gap. The CDR3 is made up of 15 amino acids. Concerning this clone itself: The antigen is not known.

The gene calls are TRBV15 and TRBJ2-5; perhaps D is TRBD1 or TRBD2 (5 bases each). The sequencing sample was made of PBMCs. The origin of this receptor is a woman aged 25 to 39 in good health and CMV-seronegative. CDR3 in DNA: TGTGCCACCAGCAGACCCTCGAGGGGACGGGAGACCCAGTACTTC. Its protein product is CATSRPSRGRETQYF. Based on the CDR3 plus reference TRBV15 and TRBJ2-5, the full variable domain is DAMVIQNPRYQVTQFGKPVTLSCSQTLNHNVMYWYQQKSSQAPKLLFHYYDKDFNNEADTPDNFQSRRPNTSFCFLDIRSPGLGDTAMYLCATSRPSRGRETQYFGPGTRLLVL.